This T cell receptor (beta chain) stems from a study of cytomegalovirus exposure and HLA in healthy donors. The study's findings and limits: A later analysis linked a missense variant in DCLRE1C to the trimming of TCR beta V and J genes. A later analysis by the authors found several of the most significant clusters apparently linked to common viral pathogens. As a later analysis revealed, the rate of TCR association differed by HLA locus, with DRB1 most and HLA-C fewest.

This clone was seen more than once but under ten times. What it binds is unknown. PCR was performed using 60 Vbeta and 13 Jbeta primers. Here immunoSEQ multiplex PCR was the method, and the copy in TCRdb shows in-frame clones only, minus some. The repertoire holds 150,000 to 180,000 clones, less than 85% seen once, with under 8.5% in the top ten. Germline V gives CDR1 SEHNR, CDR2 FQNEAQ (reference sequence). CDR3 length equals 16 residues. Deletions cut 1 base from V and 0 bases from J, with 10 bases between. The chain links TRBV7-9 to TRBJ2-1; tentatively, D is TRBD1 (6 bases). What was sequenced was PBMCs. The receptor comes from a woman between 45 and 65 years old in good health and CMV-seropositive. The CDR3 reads CASSLVADSSYNEQFF. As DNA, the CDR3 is TGTGCCAGCAGCTTAGTGGCGGACAGCTCCTACAATGAGCAGTTCTTC.